This TCR beta chain was identified during a study of human T cells and chemical hapten exposure. Documented time point: patch test 2, 6 weeks after DPC sensitization. The treatment is: therapeutic diphenylcyclopropenone sensitization with weekly scalp DPC. Blood was collected ahead of every patch test applied. A single record per CDR3 protein comes from TCRdb applying MiXCR to the RACE reads. The sample lists some 89,000 distinct CDR3 sequences, roughly 10% seen once, with about 2.3% in the top ten. This clonotype was detected ten times or more. Germline CDR1 MNHNY, CDR2 SVGAGI (reference sequence). With 6 bases removed from V and 1 base from J, the gap between germline ends came to 7 bases. The CDR3 runs to 13 residues.

V usage is TRBV6-6 and J usage is TRBJ1-5; no clear D gene. Sequences were derived from whole blood, sampled in connection with sensitization to the hapten diphenylcyclopropenone (DPC). The receptor was isolated from a woman aged 25 to 39 with alopecia areata. Some clones in this sample may be carry-over from other donors' samples. The CDR3 here is CASSAPSNQPQHF. DNA of the CDR3: TGTGCCAGCAGCGCACCGAGCAATCAGCCCCAGCATTTT.